This T cell receptor beta chain comes out of a study of neurological immune-mediated disorders. This clonotype was detected many times. The antigen remains unidentified. The CDR3 is 13 amino acids. With 4 bases removed from V and 5 bases from J, the gap between germline ends came to 10 bases. Germline CDR1 and CDR2: SGHRS and YFSETQ. The team produced cDNA through 5'RACE using 10-nucleotide random UMIs. Over 200 million TCR-beta sequences, together covering 15-18 subjects, were produced by every individual sequencing run that was carried out. In TCRdb, the 5' RACE reads were re-called with MiXCR into one record per CDR3 protein. The data hold 20,000 to 30,000 distinct CDR3 sequences, with around an eighth observed a single time. The unsorted libraries originated from 2 million PBMCs that had been stored at -80 C. Study-wide results and limits: None of the CDR3 amino acid sequences found in expanded clones was shared across subjects. This suggests that the TCR-beta repertoires were private in all groups.

The gene calls are TRBV5-1 and TRBJ2-1; no clear D. The sequenced sample was PBMCs. The source is a woman in her 40s with HTLV-1-associated myelopathy (HAM/TSP). The CDR3 protein is CASSVDLNNEQFF. The CDR3, as DNA: TGCGCCAGCAGCGTGGACCTAAACAATGAGCAGTTCTTC.